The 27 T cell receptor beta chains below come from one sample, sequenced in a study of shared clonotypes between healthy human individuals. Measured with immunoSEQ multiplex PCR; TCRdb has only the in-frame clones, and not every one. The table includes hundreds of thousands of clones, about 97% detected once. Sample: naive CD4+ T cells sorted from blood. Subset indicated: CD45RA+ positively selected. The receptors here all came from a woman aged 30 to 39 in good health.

In DNA, the CDR3 is TGTGCCTGGAGTGTGGGCCCACAGGGGGTCGGGGCCAACGTCCTGACTTTC. It encodes CAWSVGPQGVGANVLTF. V usage is TRBV30 and J usage is TRBJ2-6, with 8 positions matching TRBD1. The germline V gene encodes CDR1 GTSNPN and CDR2 SVGIG (reference sequence). J gave up 4 bases and V 0 bases, and 8 bases lay outside the gene matches. The CDR3 length is 17 residues.

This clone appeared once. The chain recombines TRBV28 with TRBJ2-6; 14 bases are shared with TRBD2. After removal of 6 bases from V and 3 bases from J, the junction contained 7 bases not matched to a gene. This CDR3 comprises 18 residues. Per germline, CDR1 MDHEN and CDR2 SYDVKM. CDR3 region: CASSPGLAGVDGANVLTF. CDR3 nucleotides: TGTGCCAGCAGCCCGGGACTAGCGGGAGTGGATGGGGCCAACGTCCTGACTTTC. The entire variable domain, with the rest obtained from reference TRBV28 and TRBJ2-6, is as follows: DVKVTQSSRYLVKRTGEKVFLECVQDMDHENMFWYRQDPGLGLRLIYFSYDVKMKEKGDIPEGYSVSREKKERFSLILESASTNQTSMYLCASSPGLAGVDGANVLTFGAGSRLTVL.

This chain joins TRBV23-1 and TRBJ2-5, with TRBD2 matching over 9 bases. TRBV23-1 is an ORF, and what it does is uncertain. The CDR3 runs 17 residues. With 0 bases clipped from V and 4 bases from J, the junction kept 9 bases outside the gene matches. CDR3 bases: TGCGCCAGCAGTCAATCGACAGGCGAGCGGGAGGTAGAGACCCAGTACTTC. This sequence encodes CASSQSTGEREVETQYF.

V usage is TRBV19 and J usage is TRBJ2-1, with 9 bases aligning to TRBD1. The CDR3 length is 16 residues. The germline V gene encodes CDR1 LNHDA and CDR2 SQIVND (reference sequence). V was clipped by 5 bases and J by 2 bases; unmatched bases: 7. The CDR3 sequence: CASSAEGQGPYNEQFF. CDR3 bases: TGTGCCAGTAGTGCGGAGGGACAGGGCCCCTACAATGAGCAGTTCTTC.

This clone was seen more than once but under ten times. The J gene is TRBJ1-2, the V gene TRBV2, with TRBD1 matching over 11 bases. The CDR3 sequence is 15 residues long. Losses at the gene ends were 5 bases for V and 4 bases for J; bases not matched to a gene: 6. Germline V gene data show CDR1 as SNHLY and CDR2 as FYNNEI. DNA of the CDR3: TGTGCCAGCAGTTGGACAGGGGGCGGCCGCTATGGCTACACCTTC. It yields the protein CASSWTGGGRYGYTF.

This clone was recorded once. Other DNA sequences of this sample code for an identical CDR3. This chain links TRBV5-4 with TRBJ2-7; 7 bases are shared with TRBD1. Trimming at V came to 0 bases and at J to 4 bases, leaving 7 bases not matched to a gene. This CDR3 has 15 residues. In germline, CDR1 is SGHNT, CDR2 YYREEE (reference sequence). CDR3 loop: CASSLGGGRGYEQYF. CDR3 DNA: TGTGCCAGCAGCTTGGGTGGGGGCAGGGGGTACGAGCAGTACTTC.

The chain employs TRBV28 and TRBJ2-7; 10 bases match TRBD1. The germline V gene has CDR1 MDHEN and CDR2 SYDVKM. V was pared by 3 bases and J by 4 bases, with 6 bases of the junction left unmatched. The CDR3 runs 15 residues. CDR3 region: CASSLADRGRYEQYF. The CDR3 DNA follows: TGTGCCAGCAGTTTGGCCGACAGGGGGCGGTACGAGCAGTACTTC.

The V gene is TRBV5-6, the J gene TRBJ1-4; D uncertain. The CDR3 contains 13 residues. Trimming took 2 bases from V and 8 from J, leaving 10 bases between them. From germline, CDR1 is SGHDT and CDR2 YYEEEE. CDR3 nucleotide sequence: TGTGCCAGCAGCTTTCAGGATGGCGAAAAACTGTTTTTT. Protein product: CASSFQDGEKLFF.

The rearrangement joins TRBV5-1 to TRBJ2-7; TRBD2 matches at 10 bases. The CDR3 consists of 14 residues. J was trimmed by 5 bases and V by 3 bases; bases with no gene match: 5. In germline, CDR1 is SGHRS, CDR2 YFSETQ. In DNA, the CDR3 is TGCGCCAGCAGCTACCAGCGGGAGGGCAACGAGCAGTACTTC. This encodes CASSYQREGNEQYF.

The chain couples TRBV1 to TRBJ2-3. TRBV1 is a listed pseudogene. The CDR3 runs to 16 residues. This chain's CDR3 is CTSSHTFIGGTDTQYF. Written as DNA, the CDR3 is TGCACCAGCAGCCATACTTTCATTGGGGGCACAGATACGCAGTATTTT.

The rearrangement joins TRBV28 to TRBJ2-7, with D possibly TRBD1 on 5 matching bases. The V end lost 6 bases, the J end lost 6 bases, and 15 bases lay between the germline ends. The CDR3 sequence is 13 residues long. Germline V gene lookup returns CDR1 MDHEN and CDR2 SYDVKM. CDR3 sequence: CASSTTPGREQYF. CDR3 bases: TGTGCCAGCAGCACGACACCAGGGCGCGAGCAGTACTTC.

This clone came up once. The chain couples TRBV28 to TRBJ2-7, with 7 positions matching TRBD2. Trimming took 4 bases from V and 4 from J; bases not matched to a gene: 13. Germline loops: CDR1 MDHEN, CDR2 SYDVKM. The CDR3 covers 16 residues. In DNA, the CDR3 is TGTGCCAGCAGTTCTCTTGGGTGGGAGGGCCGATACGAGCAGTACTTC. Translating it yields CASSSLGWEGRYEQYF.

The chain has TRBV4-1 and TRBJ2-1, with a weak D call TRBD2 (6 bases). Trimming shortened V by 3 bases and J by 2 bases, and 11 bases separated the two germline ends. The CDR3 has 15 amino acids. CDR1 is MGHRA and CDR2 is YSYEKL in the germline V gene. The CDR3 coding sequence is TGCGCCAGCAGCCATCTAGCGAGAACCTACAATGAGCAGTTCTTC. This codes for CASSHLARTYNEQFF.

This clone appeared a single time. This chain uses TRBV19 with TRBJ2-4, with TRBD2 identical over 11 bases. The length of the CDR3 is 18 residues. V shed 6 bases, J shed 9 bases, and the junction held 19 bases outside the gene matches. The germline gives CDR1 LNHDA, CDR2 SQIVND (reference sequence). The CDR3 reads CASSIGPPGLAGGGIQYF. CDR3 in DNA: TGTGCCAGTAGCATCGGGCCCCCCGGGTTAGCGGGAGGGGGCATTCAGTACTTC.

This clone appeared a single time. This CDR3 reads CASKVGNTIYF. In nucleotides, the CDR3 is TGTGCCAGCAAGGTTGGAAACACCATATATTTT. The chain combines TRBV6-5 with TRBJ1-3; no clear D. This CDR3 is built from 11 residues. Trimming stripped 7 bases from V and 3 bases from J, with 4 bases between. Germline V lookup: CDR1 MNHEY, CDR2 SVGAGI.

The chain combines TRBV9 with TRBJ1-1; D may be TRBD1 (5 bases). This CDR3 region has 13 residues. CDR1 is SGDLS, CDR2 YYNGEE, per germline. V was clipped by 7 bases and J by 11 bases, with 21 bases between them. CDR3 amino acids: CASSRRAGGRAFF. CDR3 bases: TGTGCCAGCTCCAGACGGGCCGGGGGTAGGGCTTTCTTT.

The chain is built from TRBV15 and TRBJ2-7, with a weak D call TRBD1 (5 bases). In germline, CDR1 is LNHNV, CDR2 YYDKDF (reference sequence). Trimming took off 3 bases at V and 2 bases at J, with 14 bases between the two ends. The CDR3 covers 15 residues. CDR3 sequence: CATSSFKDKTYEQYF. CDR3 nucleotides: TGTGCCACCAGCAGTTTTAAGGACAAGACCTACGAGCAGTACTTC.

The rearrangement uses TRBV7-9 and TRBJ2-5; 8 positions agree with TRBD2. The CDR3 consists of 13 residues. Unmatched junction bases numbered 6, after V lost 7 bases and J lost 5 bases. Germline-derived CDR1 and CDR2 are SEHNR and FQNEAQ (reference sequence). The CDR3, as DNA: TGTGCCAGCATCACTAGCGGCCCTGAGACCCAGTACTTC. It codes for CASITSGPETQYF.

Here the CDR3 reads CASRVAGQRYEQYF. The CDR3, as DNA: TGTGCCAGCAGAGTGGCGGGACAGCGCTACGAGCAGTACTTC. The chain carries TRBV28 and TRBJ2-7; tentative D call: TRBD1 (7 bases). Trimming removed 6 bases at V and 3 bases at J, with 15 bases between. The CDR3 loop spans 14 amino acids. CDR1 and CDR2 (germline): MDHEN, SYDVKM.

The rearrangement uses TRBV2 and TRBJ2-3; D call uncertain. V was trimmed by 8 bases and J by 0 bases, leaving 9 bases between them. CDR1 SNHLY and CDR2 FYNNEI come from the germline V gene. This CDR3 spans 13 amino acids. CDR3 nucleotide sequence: TGTGCCAGCTCGGCGGATAGCACAGATACGCAGTATTTT. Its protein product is CASSADSTDTQYF.

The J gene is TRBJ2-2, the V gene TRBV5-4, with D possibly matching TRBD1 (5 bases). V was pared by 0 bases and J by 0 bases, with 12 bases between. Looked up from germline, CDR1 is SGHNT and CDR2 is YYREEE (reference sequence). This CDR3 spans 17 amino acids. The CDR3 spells CASSLDQDRANTGELFF. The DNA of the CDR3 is TGTGCCAGCAGCTTGGACCAAGACAGAGCGAACACCGGGGAGCTGTTTTTT.

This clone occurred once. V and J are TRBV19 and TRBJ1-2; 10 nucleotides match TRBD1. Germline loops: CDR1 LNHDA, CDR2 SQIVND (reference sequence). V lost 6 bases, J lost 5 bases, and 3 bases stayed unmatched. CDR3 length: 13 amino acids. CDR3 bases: TGTGCCAGTAGACCGGGACAGGGGTATGGCTACACCTTC. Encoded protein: CASRPGQGYGYTF.

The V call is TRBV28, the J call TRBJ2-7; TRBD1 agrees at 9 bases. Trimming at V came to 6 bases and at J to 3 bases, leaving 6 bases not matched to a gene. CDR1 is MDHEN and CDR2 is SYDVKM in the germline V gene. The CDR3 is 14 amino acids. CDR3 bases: TGTGCCAGCAGCCCGGGGGGACAGGGCTACGAGCAGTACTTC. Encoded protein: CASSPGGQGYEQYF.

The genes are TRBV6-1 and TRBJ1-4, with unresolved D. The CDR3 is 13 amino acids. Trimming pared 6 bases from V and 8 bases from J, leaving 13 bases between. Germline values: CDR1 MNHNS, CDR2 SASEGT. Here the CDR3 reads CASSINRREKLFF. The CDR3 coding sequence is TGTGCCAGCAGCATCAATAGGAGGGAAAAACTGTTTTTT.

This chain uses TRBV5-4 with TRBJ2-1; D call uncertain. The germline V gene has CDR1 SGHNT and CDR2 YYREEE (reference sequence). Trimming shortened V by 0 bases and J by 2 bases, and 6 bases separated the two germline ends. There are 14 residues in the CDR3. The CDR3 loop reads CASSLDGPYNEQFF. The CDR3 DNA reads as TGTGCCAGCAGCTTGGACGGGCCCTACAATGAGCAGTTCTTC. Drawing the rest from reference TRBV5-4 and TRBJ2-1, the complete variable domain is ETGVTQSPTHLIKTRGQQVTLRCSSQSGHNTVSWYQQALGQGPQFIFQYYREEENGRGNFPPRFSGLQFPNYSSELNVNALELDDSALYLCASSLDGPYNEQFFGPGTRLTVL.

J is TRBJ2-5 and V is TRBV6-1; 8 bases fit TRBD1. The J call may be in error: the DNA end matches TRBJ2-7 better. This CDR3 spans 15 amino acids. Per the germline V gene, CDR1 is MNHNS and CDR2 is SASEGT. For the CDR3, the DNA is TGTGCCAGCAGTGAAGAGGGGACAGGCTCCTACGAGCAGTACTTC. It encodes CASSEEGTGSYEQYF.

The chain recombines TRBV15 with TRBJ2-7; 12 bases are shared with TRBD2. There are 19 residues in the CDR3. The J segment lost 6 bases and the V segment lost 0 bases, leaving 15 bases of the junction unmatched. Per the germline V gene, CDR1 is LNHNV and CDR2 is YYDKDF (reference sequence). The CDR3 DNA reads TGTGCCACCAGCAGAGACCCTATCGTGCTAGCGGGAGGGCGGTCCGAGCAGTACTTC. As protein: CATSRDPIVLAGGRSEQYF. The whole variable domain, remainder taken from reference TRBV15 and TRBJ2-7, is DAMVIQNPRYQVTQFGKPVTLSCSQTLNHNVMYWYQQKSSQAPKLLFHYYDKDFNNEADTPDNFQSRRPNTSFCFLDIRSPGLGDTAMYLCATSRDPIVLAGGRSEQYFGPGTRLTVT.